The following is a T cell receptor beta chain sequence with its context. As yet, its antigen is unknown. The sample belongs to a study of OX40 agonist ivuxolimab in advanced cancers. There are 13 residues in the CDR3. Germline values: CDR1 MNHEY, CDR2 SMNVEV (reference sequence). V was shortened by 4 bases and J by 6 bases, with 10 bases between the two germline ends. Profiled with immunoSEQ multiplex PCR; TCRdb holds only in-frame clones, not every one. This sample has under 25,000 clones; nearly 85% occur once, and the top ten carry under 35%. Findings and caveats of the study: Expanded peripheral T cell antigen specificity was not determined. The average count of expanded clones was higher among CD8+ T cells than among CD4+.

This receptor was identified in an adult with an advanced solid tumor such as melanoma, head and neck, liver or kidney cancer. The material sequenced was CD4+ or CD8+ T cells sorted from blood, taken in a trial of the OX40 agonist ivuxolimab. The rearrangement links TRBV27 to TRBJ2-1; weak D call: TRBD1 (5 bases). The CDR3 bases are TGTGCCAGCAGTTATGGCAGGGTCAATGAGCAGTTCTTC. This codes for CASSYGRVNEQFF.